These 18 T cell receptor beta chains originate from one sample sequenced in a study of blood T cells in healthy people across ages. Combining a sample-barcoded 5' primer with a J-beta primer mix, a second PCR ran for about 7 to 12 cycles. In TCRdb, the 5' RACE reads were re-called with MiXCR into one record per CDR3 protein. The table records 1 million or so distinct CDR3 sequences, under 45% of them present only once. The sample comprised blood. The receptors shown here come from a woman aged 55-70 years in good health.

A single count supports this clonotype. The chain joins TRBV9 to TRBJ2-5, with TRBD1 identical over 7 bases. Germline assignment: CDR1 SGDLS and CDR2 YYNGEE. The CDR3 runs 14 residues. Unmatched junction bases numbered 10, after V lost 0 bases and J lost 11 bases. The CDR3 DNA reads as TGTGCCAGCAGCGTAGTAGGGGGCTTGGATGAGCAGTACTTC. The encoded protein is CASSVVGGLDEQYF.

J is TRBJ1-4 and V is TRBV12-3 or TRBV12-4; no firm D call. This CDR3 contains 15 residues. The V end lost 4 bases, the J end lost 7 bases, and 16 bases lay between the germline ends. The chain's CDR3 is CASSSLGEAGEKLFF. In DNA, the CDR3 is TGTGCCAGCAGTTCCCTTGGGGAGGCCGGTGAAAAACTGTTTTTT.

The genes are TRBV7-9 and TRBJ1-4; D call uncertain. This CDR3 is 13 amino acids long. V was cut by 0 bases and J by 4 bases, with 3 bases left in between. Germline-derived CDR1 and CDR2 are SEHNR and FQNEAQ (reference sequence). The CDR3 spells CASSLAHNEKLFF. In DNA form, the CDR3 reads TGTGCCAGCAGCTTAGCACATAATGAAAAACTGTTTTTT. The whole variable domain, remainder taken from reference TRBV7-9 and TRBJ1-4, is DTGVSQNPRHKITKRGQNVTFRCDPISEHNRLYWYRQTLGQGPEFLTYFQNEAQLEKSRLLSDRFSAERPKGSFSTLEIQRTEQGDSAMYLCASSLAHNEKLFFGSGTQLSVL.

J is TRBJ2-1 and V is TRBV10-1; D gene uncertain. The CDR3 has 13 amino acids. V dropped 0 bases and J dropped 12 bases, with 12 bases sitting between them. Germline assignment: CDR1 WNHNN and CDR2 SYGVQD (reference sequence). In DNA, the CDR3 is TGCGCCAGCAGTGAGTCCTTGGGCGGTGGGCAGTTCTTC. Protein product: CASSESLGGGQFF.

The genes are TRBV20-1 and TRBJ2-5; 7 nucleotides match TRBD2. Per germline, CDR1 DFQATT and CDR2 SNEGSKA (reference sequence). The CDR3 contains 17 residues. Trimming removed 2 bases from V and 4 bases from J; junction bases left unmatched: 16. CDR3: CSARSGRRRERGETQYF. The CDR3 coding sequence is TGCAGTGCTAGATCCGGGCGCAGGCGGGAGAGGGGAGAGACCCAGTACTTC.

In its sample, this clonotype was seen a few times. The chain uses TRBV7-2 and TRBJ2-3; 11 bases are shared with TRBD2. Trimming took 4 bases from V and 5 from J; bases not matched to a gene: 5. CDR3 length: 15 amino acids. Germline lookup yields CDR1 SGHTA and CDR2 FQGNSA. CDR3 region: CASSSRLAGRDTQYF. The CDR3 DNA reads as TGTGCCAGCAGCTCGCGACTAGCGGGGAGAGATACGCAGTATTTT.

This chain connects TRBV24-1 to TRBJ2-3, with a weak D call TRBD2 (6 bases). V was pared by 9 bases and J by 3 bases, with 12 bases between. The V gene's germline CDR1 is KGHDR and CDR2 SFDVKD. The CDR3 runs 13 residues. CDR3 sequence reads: CATGQGGTDTQYF. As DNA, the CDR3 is TGTGCCACCGGGCAGGGAGGAACAGATACGCAGTATTTT.

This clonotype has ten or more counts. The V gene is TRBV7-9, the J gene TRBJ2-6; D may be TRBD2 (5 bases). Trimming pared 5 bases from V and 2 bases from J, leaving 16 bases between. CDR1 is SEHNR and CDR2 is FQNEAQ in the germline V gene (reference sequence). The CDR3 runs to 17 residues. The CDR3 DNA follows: TGTGCCAGCAGCCCCGGACCGGGAATGGCTGGGGCCAACGTCCTGACTTTC. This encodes CASSPGPGMAGANVLTF.

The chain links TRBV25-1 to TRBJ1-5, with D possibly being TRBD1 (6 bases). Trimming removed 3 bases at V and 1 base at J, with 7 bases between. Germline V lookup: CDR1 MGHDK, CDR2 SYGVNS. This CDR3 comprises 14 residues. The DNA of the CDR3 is TGTGCCAGCAGTGAGGGGGCAAGCAATCAGCCCCAGCATTTT. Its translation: CASSEGASNQPQHF.

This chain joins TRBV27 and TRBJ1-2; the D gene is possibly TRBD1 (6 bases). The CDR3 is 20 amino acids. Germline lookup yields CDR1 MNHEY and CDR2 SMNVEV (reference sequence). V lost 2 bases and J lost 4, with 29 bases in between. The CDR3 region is CASSLRETFKPGQVSYGYTF. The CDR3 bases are TGTGCCAGCAGTTTACGCGAAACCTTTAAGCCGGGACAAGTAAGCTATGGCTACACCTTC.

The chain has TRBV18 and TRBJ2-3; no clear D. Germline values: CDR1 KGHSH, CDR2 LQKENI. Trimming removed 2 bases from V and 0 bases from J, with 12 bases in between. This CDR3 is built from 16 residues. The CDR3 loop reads CASSPSLTTSTDTQYF. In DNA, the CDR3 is TGTGCCAGCTCACCAAGCTTAACCACTAGCACAGATACGCAGTATTTT.

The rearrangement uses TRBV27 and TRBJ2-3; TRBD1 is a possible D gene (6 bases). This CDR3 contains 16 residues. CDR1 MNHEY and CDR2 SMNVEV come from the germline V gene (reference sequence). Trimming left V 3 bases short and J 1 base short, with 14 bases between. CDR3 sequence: CASSFLQTGRTDTQYF. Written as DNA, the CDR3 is TGTGCCAGCAGTTTCTTACAGACAGGTCGCACAGATACGCAGTATTTT.

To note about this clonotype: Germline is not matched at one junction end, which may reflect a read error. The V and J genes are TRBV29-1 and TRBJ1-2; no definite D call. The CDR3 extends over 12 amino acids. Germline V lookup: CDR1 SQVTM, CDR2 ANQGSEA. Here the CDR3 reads CSVDTGSDGCTF. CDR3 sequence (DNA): TGCAGCGTTGATACCGGGTCGGATGGCTGCACCTTC.

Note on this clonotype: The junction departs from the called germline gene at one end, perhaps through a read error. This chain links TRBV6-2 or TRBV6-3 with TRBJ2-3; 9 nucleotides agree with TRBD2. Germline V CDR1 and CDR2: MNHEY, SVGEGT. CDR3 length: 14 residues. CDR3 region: CAGRLAGARDTQYF. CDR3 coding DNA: TGTGCCGGCAGGTTAGCGGGAGCGCGGGATACGCAGTATTTT.

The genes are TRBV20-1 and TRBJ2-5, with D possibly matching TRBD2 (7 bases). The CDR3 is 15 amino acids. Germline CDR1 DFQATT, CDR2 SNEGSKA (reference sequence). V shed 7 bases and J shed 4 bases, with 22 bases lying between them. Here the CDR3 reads CSVGGAVVGAETQYF. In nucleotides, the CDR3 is TGCAGTGTTGGGGGGGCGGTGGTGGGTGCAGAGACCCAGTACTTC.

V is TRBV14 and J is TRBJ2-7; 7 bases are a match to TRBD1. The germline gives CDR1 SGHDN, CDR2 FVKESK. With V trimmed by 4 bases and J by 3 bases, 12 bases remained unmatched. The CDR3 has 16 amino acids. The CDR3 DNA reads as TGTGCCAGCAGCCTGGGACAGACGTTTGGGCTCTACGAGCAGTACTTC. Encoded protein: CASSLGQTFGLYEQYF.

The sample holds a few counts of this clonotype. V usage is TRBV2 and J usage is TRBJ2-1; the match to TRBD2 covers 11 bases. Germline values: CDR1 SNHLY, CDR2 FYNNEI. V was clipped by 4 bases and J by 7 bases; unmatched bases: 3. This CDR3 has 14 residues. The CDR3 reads CASSGPSGRNEQFF. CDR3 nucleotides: TGTGCCAGCAGTGGTCCTAGCGGGAGGAATGAGCAGTTCTTC.

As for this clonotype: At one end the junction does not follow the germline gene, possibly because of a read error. In nucleotides, the CDR3 is TGTGCCGGCAGTAAAAATCCCCCACGCGGGGAGACCCAGTACTTC. This encodes CAGSKNPPRGETQYF. This chain connects TRBV25-1 to TRBJ2-5; tentatively, D is TRBD2 (5 bases). CDR3 length: 15 amino acids. The V gene's germline CDR1 is MGHDK and CDR2 SYGVNS.